This TCR beta chain was documented in a study of early T cells in non-severe SARS-CoV-2 infection. On the study more broadly: Bulk RNA from unsorted whole blood was sequenced; chains were unpaired.

Individual cDNA molecules carried attached unique molecular identifiers. Each CDR3 protein gets one entry after TCRdb re-called the 5' RACE reads with MiXCR. This table has approximately 74,000 distinct CDR3 sequences, 14% appearing once. Trimming took 1 base from V and 1 from J, leaving 10 bases between them. The CDR3 spans 15 residues. This clonotype was seen ten or more times. The sample comprised whole blood. The sequence was obtained from an adult who was a healthcare worker with PCR-confirmed SARS-CoV-2 infection or an uninfected control (not recorded which). The rearrangement uses TRBV12-3 or TRBV12-4 and TRBJ2-5; D is unresolved. This CDR3 is CASSLGQTIQETQYF. The CDR3 region has the DNA TGTGCCAGCAGTTTAGGGCAGACCATCCAAGAGACCCAGTACTTC.